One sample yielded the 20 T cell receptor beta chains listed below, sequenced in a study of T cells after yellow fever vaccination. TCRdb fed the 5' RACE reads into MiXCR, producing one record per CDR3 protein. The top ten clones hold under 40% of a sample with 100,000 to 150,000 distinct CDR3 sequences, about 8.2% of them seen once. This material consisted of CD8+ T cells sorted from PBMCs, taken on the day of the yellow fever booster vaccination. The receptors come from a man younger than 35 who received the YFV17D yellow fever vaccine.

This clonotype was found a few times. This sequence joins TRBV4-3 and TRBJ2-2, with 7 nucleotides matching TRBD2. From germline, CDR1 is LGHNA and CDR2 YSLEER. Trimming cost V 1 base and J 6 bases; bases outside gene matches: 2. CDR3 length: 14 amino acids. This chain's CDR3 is CASSQGGGAGELFF. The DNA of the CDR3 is TGCGCCAGCAGCCAAGGGGGGGGGGCCGGGGAGCTGTTTTTT.

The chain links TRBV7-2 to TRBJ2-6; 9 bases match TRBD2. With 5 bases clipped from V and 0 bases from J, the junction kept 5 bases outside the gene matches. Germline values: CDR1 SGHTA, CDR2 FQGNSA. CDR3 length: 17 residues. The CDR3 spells CASSSGGTLSGANVLTF. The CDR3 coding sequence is TGTGCCAGCAGCAGCGGGGGGACCCTCTCTGGGGCCAACGTCCTGACTTTC.

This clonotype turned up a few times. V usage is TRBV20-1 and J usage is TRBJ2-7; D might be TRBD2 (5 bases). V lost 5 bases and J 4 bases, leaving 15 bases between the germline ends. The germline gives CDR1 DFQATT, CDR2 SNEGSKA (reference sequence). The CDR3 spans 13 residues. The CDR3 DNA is TGCAGTGCTCGGCTCGGAGGCGGGTACGAGCAGTACTTC. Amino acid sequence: CSARLGGGYEQYF.

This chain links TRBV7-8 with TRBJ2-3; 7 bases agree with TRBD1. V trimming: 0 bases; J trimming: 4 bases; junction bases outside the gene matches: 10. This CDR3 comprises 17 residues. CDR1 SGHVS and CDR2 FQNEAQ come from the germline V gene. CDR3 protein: CASSLALRTGGPDTQYF. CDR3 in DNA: TGTGCCAGCAGCTTAGCGCTCCGGACAGGCGGACCAGATACGCAGTATTTT.

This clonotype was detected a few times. The CDR3 DNA follows: TGTGCCAGCAGCCTCGGGACAGTCGACTATTATGGCTACACCTTC. It codes for CASSLGTVDYYGYTF. V is TRBV5-5 and J is TRBJ1-2; the match to TRBD1 covers 7 bases. The CDR3 sequence is 15 residues long. CDR1 SGHKS and CDR2 YYEKEE come from the germline V gene (reference sequence). Losses at the gene ends were 4 bases for V and 5 bases for J; bases not matched to a gene: 11.

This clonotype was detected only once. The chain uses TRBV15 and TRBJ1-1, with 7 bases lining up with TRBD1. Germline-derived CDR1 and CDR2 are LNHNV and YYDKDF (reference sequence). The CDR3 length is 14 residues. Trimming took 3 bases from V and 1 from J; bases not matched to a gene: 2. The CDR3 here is CATSRGTENTEAFF. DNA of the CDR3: TGTGCCACCAGCAGGGGGACAGAGAACACTGAAGCTTTCTTT.

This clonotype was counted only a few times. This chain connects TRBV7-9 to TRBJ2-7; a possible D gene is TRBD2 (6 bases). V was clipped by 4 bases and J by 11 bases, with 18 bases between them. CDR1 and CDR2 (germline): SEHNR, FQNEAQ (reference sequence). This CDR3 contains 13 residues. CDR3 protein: CASSSTERPGEYV. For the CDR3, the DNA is TGTGCCAGCAGCTCGACTGAGAGGCCGGGGGAGTACGTC.

Written as DNA, the CDR3 is TGCGCCAGCAGCCAATCCCCCCCGGGGCGGACTGAAGCTTTCTTT. Amino acids: CASSQSPPGRTEAFF. The rearrangement uses TRBV4-1 and TRBJ1-1; D might be TRBD1 (5 bases). With 2 bases removed from V and 5 bases from J, the gap between germline ends came to 15 bases. There are 15 residues in the CDR3. The germline V gene has CDR1 MGHRA and CDR2 YSYEKL.

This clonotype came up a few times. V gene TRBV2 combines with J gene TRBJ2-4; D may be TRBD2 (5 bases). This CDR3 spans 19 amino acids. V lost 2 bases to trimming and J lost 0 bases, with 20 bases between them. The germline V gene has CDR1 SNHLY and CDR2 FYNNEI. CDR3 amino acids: CASSEPATGIPIAKNIQYF. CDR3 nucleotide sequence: TGTGCCAGCAGTGAACCCGCGACGGGGATTCCTATAGCCAAAAACATTCAGTACTTC.

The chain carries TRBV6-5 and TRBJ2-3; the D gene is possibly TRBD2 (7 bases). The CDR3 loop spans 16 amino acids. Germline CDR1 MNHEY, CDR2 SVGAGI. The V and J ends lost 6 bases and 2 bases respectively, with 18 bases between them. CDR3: CASRQREDRNTDTQYF. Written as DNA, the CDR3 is TGTGCCAGCAGGCAACGGGAGGACAGAAACACAGATACGCAGTATTTT.

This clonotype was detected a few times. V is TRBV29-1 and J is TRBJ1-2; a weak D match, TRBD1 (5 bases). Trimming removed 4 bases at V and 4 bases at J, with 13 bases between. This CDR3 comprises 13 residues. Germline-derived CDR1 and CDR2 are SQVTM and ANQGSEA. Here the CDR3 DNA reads TGCAGCGTTGGTCAGGGCTCCATCTATGGCTACACCTTC. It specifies CSVGQGSIYGYTF.

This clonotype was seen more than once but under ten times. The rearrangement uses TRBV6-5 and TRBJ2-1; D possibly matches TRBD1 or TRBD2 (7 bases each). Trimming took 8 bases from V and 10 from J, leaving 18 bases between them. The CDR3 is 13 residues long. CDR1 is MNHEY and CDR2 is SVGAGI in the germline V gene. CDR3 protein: CASGGSGGGEQFF. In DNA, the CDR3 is TGTGCCAGCGGGGGCTCAGGGGGAGGGGAGCAGTTCTTC.

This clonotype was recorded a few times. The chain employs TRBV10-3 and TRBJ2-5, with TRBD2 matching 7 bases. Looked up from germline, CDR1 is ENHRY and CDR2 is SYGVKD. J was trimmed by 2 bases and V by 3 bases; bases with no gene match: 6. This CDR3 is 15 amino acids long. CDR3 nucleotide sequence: TGTGCCATCAGTGATTGGCGGGGGACTCAAGAGACCCAGTACTTC. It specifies CAISDWRGTQETQYF.

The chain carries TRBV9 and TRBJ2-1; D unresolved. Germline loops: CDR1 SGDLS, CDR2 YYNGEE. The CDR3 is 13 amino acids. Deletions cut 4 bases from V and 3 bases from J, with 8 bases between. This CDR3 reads CASSPRLYNEQFF. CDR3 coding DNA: TGTGCCAGCAGCCCCCGACTCTACAATGAGCAGTTCTTC.

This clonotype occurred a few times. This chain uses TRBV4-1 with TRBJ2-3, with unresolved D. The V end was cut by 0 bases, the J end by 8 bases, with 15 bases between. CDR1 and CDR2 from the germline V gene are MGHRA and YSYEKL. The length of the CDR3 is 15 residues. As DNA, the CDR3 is TGCGCCAGCAGCCAAGATGTATACCTCGAGGTTACGCAGTATTTT. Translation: CASSQDVYLEVTQYF.

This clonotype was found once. In DNA form, the CDR3 reads TGTGCCAGCAGTTACACAACTGTAGCTGTGGAGTACGTC. It translates to CASSYTTVAVEYV. This chain links TRBV6-6 with TRBJ2-7; the D is unclear. This CDR3 comprises 13 residues. Germline CDR1 reads MNHNY; CDR2 reads SVGAGI (reference sequence). V lost 2 bases and J 11 bases, leaving 16 bases between the germline ends.

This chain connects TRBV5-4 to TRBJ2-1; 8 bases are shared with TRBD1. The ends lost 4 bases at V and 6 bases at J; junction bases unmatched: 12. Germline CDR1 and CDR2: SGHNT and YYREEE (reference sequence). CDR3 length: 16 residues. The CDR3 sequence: CASSGLEQGAGNEQFF. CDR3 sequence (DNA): TGTGCCAGCAGCGGCCTGGAGCAGGGGGCAGGCAATGAGCAGTTCTTC.

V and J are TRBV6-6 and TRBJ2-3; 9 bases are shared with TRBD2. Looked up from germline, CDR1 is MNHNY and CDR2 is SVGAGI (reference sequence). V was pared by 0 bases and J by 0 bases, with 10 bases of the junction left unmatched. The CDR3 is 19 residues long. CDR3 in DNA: TGTGCCAGCAGTTACTCGAGTTTCTCTAGCGGGGCTAGCACAGATACGCAGTATTTT. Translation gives CASSYSSFSSGASTDTQYF.

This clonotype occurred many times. The CDR3 coding sequence is TGTGCCAGCAGCGAGGACAGGGACACAGATACGCAGTATTTT. The encoded protein is CASSEDRDTDTQYF. This sequence joins TRBV9 and TRBJ2-3, with 8 bases identical to TRBD1. CDR3 length equals 14 residues. In germline, CDR1 is SGDLS, CDR2 YYNGEE. V shed 3 bases, J shed 2 bases, and the junction held 2 bases outside the gene matches.

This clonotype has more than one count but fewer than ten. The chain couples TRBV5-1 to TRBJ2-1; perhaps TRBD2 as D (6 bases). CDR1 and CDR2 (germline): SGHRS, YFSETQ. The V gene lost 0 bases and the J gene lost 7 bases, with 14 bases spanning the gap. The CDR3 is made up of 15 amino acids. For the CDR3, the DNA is TGCGCCAGCAGCTTGGTAGCGGATCGGGGAAATGAGCAGTTCTTC. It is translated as CASSLVADRGNEQFF.